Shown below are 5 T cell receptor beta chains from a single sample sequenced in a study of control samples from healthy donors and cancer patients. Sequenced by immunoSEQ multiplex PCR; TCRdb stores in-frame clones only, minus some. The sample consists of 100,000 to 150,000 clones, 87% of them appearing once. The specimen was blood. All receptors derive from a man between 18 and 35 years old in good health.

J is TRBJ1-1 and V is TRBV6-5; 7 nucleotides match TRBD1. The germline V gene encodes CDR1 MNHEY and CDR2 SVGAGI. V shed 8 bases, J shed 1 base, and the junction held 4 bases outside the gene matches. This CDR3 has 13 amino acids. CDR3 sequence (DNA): TGTGCCAGCGATGGGACAGCGAACACTGAAGCTTTCTTT. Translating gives CASDGTANTEAFF.

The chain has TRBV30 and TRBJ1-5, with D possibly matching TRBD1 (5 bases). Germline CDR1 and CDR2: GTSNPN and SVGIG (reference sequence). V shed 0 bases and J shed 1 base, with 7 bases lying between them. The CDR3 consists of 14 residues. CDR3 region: CAWSVSGSNQPQHF. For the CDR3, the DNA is TGTGCCTGGAGTGTGTCAGGGAGCAATCAGCCCCAGCATTTT.

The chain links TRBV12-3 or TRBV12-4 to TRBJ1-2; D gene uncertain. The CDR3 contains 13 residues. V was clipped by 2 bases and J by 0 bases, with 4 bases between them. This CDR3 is CASSLSTNYGYTF. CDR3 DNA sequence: TGTGCCAGCAGTTTAAGTACTAACTATGGCTACACCTTC.

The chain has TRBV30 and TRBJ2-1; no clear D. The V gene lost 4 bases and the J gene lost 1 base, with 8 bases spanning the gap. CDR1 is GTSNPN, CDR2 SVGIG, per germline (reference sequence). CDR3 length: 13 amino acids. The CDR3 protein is CAWTGPSYNEQFF. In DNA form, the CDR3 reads TGTGCCTGGACAGGCCCTTCCTACAATGAGCAGTTCTTC.

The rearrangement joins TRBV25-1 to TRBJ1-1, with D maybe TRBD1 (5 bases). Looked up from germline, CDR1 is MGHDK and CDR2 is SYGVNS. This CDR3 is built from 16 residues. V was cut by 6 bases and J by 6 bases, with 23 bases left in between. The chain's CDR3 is CASSEGRDRRVAEAFF. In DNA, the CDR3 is TGTGCCAGCAGCGAAGGGCGGGACCGTAGGGTCGCTGAAGCTTTCTTT.